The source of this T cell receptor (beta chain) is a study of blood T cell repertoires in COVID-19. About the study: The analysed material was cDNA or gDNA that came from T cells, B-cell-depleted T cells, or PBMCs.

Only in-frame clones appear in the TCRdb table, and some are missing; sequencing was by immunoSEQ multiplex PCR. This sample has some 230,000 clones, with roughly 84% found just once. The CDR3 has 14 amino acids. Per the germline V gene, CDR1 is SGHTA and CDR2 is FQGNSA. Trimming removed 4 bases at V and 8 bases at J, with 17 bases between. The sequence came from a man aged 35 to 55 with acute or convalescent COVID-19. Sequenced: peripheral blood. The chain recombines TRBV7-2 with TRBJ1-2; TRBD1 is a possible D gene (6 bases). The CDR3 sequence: CASSYRVASNGYTF. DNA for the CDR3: TGTGCCAGCAGCTACAGGGTTGCGTCGAACGGCTACACCTTC. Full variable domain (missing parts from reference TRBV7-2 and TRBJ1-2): GAGVSQSPSNKVTEKGKDVELRCDPISGHTALYWYRQSLGQGLEFLIYFQGNSAPDKSGLPSDRFSAERTGGSVSTLTIQRTQQEDSAVYLCASSYRVASNGYTFGSGTRLTVV.